What follows are 11 T cell receptor beta chains derived from one specimen sequenced in a study of HIV-infected children after antiretroviral therapy interruption. Noted treatment: PENTA 11 planned treatment interruption arm or continuous ART arm. The TCR library was built from RNA with a 3' RACE protocol and unique molecular identifiers. TCRdb re-called the 3' RACE reads through MiXCR, storing one row per CDR3 protein. In the table there are about 89,000 distinct CDR3 sequences, 5.5% to 8.5% of which are singletons. Here the sequenced sample was CD45RA+ CD4+ T cells from PBMCs, pooled from several time points, taken from a donor given antiretroviral therapy, either interrupted or continuous. Subset of the sample: naive CD4+ CD45RA+ CD45RO- T cells. The receptor source for this set is a pool of human donors with HIV.

This clonotype was seen many times. The chain carries TRBV5-1 and TRBJ2-3; 7 nucleotides align to TRBD1. The ends lost 5 bases at V and 5 bases at J; junction bases unmatched: 11. The CDR3 spans 15 residues. The germline V gene encodes CDR1 SGHRS and CDR2 YFSETQ. CDR3 bases: TGCGCCAGCAGTAAACTACAGGGGTCGGGAGATACGCAGTATTTT. Residues: CASSKLQGSGDTQYF. The complete variable domain, with remaining parts taken from reference TRBV5-1 and TRBJ2-3, reads KAGVTQTPRYLIKTRGQQVTLSCSPISGHRSVSWYQQTPGQGLQFLFEYFSETQRNKGNFPGRFSGRQFSNSRSEMNVSTLELGDSALYLCASSKLQGSGDTQYFGPGTRLTVL.

The rearrangement links TRBV12-3 or TRBV12-4 to TRBJ1-4; no definite D call. The CDR3 covers 15 residues. Trimming removed 6 bases at V and 7 bases at J, with 18 bases between. The CDR3 region has the DNA TGTGCCAGCAGCCCCCCTGATCGCGGCTTTGAAAAACTGTTTTTT. Amino acids: CASSPPDRGFEKLFF.

This clonotype has a count of ten or more. The chain recombines TRBV7-2 with TRBJ2-4, with 7 bases identical to TRBD1. The CDR3 loop spans 14 amino acids. The germline V gene has CDR1 SGHTA and CDR2 FQGNSA. Trimming removed 4 bases from V and 8 bases from J; junction bases left unmatched: 8. The DNA of the CDR3 is TGTGCCAGCAGCTCGACAGGGAGAGGAGACATTCAGTACTTC. It is translated as CASSSTGRGDIQYF. The whole variable domain, filled in from reference TRBV7-2 and TRBJ2-4, reads GAGVSQSPSNKVTEKGKDVELRCDPISGHTALYWYRQSLGQGLEFLIYFQGNSAPDKSGLPSDRFSAERTGGSVSTLTIQRTQQEDSAVYLCASSSTGRGDIQYFGAGTRLSVL.

This clonotype was detected many times. V is TRBV5-5 and J is TRBJ1-1; no firm D call. V lost 6 bases and J 4 bases, leaving 13 bases between the germline ends. CDR1 is SGHKS, CDR2 YYEKEE, per germline (reference sequence). CDR3 size: 13 residues. CDR3 in amino acids: CASKIAGSTEAFF. CDR3 DNA sequence: TGTGCCAGCAAGATAGCGGGGAGCACTGAAGCTTTCTTT. Looking up the rest from reference TRBV5-5 and TRBJ1-1 gives the full variable domain: DAGVTQSPTHLIKTRGQQVTLRCSPISGHKSVSWYQQVLGQGPQFIFQYYEKEERGRGNFPDRFSARQFPNYSSELNVNALLLGDSALYLCASKIAGSTEAFFGQGTRLTVV.

This clonotype occurred many times. V and J are TRBV7-8 and TRBJ1-5; unclear D gene. V shed 1 base and J shed 5 bases, with 15 bases lying between them. Germline V gene lookup returns CDR1 SGHVS and CDR2 FQNEAQ. This CDR3 is 16 amino acids long. The DNA of the CDR3 is TGTGCCAGCAGCTTAGTCGGAGGGAACGGCGATCAGCCCCAGCATTTT. Translating it yields CASSLVGGNGDQPQHF.

This clonotype was observed at least ten times. CDR3 sequence: CATSFRSGIDTTDTQYF. Here the CDR3 DNA reads TGTGCCACCAGCTTCCGAAGCGGGATTGACACCACAGATACGCAGTATTTT. J is TRBJ2-3 and V is TRBV15, with TRBD2 matching over 7 bases. Looked up from germline, CDR1 is LNHNV and CDR2 is YYDKDF (reference sequence). The trim removed 5 bases at V and 2 bases at J, leaving 13 bases unmatched. This CDR3 contains 17 residues.

This clonotype has at least ten counts. The chain joins TRBV7-9 to TRBJ2-2; a weak D match, TRBD2 (5 bases). Trimming removed 7 bases from V and 4 bases from J, with 13 bases in between. The germline V gene has CDR1 SEHNR and CDR2 FQNEAQ (reference sequence). The CDR3 runs to 14 residues. As DNA, the CDR3 is TGTGCCAGCACGTTCCGGAGCGGCACCGGGGAGCTGTTTTTT. This codes for CASTFRSGTGELFF.

This clonotype came up a few times. The rearrangement joins TRBV12-5 to TRBJ2-1; D not certain. Germline CDR1 reads LGHNT; CDR2 reads FRNRAP. The CDR3 consists of 13 residues. V was cut by 0 bases and J by 6 bases, with 6 bases left in between. In DNA form, the CDR3 reads TGTGCTAGTGGTTTGGTAAACCGCAATGAGCAGTTCTTC. Translation gives CASGLVNRNEQFF.

V usage is TRBV12-3 or TRBV12-4 and J usage is TRBJ1-1; TRBD1 might be the D (5 bases). Trimming took 4 bases from V and 5 from J, leaving 11 bases between them. The CDR3 sequence is 13 residues long. CDR3 bases: TGTGCCAGCAGTTCCCGGGGCAGGACTGAAGCTTTCTTT. Residues: CASSSRGRTEAFF.

V gene TRBV12-3 or TRBV12-4 combines with J gene TRBJ1-2, with D maybe TRBD1 (6 bases). The length of the CDR3 is 13 residues. Trimming left V 3 bases short and J 3 bases short, with 8 bases between. In nucleotides, the CDR3 is TGTGCCAGCAGTTTTAAGGGGGACTATGGCTACACCTTC. Translation: CASSFKGDYGYTF.

About this clonotype: A much more abundant neighbour one base away suggests this may be a read error. The CDR3 region has the DNA TGCGCCAGCAGTCACGATACAAACACTGAAGCTTTCTTT. It yields the protein CASSHDTNTEAFF. This chain connects TRBV5-1 to TRBJ1-1; the D is unclear. Trimming left V 5 bases short and J 2 bases short, with 10 bases between. From germline, CDR1 is SGHRS and CDR2 YFSETQ. The CDR3 is 13 residues long.